What follows are 3 T cell receptor beta chains derived from one specimen sequenced in a study of cytotoxic CD8 clonotypes in ibrutinib-treated CLL. Here immunoSEQ multiplex PCR was the method, and the copy in TCRdb shows in-frame clones only, minus some. This table has some 150,000 clones, 70% to 80% appearing once. The material sequenced was PBMCs, taken after 24 months of ibrutinib treatment. These receptors were taken from a human donor with chronic lymphocytic leukemia.

The rearrangement uses TRBV18 and TRBJ1-5; D unclear. The germline V gene has CDR1 KGHSH and CDR2 LQKENI. Between the trimmed V and J ends, which lost 2 bases and 0 bases, there was a span of 8 bases. The CDR3 has 15 amino acids. The CDR3 sequence: CASSPMMNSNQPQHF. CDR3 nucleotides: TGTGCCAGCTCACCAATGATGAATAGCAATCAGCCCCAGCATTTT.

The J gene is TRBJ2-6, the V gene TRBV7-9; 7 nucleotides line up with TRBD1. J was trimmed by 0 bases and V by 5 bases; bases with no gene match: 4. The CDR3 is 16 residues long. CDR1 is SEHNR, CDR2 FQNEAQ, per germline (reference sequence). The CDR3 here is CASSPGTVSGANVLTF. The DNA of the CDR3 is TGTGCCAGCAGCCCGGGGACAGTCTCTGGGGCCAACGTCCTGACTTTC.

The rearrangement uses TRBV5-1 and TRBJ2-7, with D perhaps TRBD2 (7 bases). There are 17 residues in the CDR3. Germline CDR1 reads SGHRS; CDR2 reads YFSETQ. The V end lost 4 bases, the J end lost 1 base, and 21 bases lay between the germline ends. The CDR3 region is CASSPGGVGGGSYEQYF. As DNA, the CDR3 is TGCGCCAGCAGCCCGGGGGGCGTTGGGGGAGGGTCCTACGAGCAGTACTTC.